What follows is one T cell receptor (beta chain) and its context. The record originates from a study of blood T cell repertoires in COVID-19. Overall study context: T cells, B-cell-depleted T cells, or PBMCs supplied cDNA or gDNA.

Patients of the Seattle cohort, enrolled during active infection, were followed longitudinally. The V end was cut by 3 bases, the J end by 7 bases, with 13 bases between. This CDR3 region has 14 residues. In germline, CDR1 is SGHAT, CDR2 FQNNGV. Original methodology: Counts of nucleated cells, estimated from reference gene primer amplification, were obtained. This table comes from immunoSEQ multiplex PCR, and its TCRdb copy is limited to in-frame clones, with some not included. The DNA was the basis for D and trimming; V, J and clone size are from that table. The data hold 250,000 to 350,000 clones, with 88% observed a single time.

The clonotype comes from a woman aged 30 to 39 with COVID-19, enrolled during active disease. The J gene is TRBJ1-5, the V gene TRBV11-2, with a possible D match to TRBD1 (6 bases). The source material was peripheral blood. This chain's CDR3 is CASSFTGSDQPQHF. The CDR3 region has the DNA TGTGCCAGCAGCTTTACAGGGTCGGACCAGCCCCAGCATTTT.